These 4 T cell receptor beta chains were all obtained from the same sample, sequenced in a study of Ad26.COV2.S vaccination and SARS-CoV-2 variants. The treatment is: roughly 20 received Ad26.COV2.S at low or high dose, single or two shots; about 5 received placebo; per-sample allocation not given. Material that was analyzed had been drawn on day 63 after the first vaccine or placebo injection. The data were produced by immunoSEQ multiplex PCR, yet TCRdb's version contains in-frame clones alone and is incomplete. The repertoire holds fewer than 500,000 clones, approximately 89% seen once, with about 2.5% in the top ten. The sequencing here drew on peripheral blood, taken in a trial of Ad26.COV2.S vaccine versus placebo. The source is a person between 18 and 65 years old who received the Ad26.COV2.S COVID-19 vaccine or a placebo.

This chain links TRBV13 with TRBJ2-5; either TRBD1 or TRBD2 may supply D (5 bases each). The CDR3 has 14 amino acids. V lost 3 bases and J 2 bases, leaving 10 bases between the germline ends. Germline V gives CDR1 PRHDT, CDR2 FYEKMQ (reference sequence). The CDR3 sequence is CASSFWGFQETQYF. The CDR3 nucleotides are TGTGCCAGCAGCTTTTGGGGGTTTCAAGAGACCCAGTACTTC.

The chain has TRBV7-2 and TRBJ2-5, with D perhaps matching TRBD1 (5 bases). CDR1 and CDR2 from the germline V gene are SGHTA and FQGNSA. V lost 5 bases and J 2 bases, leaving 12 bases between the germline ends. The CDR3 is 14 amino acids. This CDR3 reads CASSQNRIQETQYF. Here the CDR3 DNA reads TGTGCCAGCAGCCAGAACAGGATACAAGAGACCCAGTACTTC.

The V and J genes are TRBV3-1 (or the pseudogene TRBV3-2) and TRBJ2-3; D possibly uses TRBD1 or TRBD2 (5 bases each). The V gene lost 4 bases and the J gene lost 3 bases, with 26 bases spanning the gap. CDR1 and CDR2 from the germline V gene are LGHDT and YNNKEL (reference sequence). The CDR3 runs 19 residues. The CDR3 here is CASSPIFGTEALRTDTQYF. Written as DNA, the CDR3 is TGTGCCAGCAGCCCTATCTTCGGGACGGAGGCTTTAAGGACAGATACGCAGTATTTT.

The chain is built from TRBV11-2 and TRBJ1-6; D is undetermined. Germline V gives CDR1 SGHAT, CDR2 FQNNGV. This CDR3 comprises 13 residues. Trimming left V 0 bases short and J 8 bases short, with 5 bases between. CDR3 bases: TGTGCCAGCAGCTTAGAGAGTTATTCACCCCTCCACTTT. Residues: CASSLESYSPLHF.